This TCR beta chain stems from a study of identical twins. Study-level points and caveats: Twins shared out-of-frame alpha sequences with excess low generation probability.

Germline V lookup: CDR1 SGDLS, CDR2 YYNGEE. The CDR3 contains 14 residues. V lost 3 bases and J lost 3, with 10 bases in between. Template switching supplied a universal primer site; unique molecular identifiers were carried on the cDNA. TCRdb recomputed calls from the 5' RACE reads with MiXCR, one row per CDR3 protein. In the table there are around 250,000 distinct CDR3 sequences, about 8.5% of which are singletons. This clonotype was detected many times. Its matching antigen is unknown. These data were also reused for a study on yellow fever vaccine responses in identical twins. From that study: After vaccination, twins' T cell response reportedly seemed partly convergent, partly personalized.

Material for sequencing was CD8+ T cells sorted from blood. The sequence derives from a woman under 30 in good health. The gene calls are TRBV9 and TRBJ2-4, with a possible D match to TRBD1 (6 bases). Written as DNA, the CDR3 is TGTGCCAGCAGCGGGGACACAAACAAAAACATTCAGTACTTC. Translated: CASSGDTNKNIQYF.